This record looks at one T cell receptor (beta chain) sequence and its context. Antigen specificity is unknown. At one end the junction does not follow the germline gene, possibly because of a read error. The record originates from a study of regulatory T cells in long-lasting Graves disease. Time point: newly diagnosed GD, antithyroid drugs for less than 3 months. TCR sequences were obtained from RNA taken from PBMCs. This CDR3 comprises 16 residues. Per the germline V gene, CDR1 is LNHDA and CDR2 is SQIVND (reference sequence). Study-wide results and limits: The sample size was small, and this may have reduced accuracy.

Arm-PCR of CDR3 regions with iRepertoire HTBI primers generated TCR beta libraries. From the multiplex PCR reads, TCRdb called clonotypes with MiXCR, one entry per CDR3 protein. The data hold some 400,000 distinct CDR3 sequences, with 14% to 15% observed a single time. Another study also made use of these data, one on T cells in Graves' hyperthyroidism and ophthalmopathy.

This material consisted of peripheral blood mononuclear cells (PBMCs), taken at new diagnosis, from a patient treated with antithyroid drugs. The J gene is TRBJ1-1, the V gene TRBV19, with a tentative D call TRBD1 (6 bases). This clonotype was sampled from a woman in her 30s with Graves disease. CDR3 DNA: TGTGCCAGTAGTCCCATTCCGGGCAGGGGCAGGACTGAAGCTTCCTTT. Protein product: CASSPIPGRGRTEASF. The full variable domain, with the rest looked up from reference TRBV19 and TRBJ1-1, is DGGITQSPKYLFRKEGQNVTLSCEQNLNHDAMYWYRQDPGQGLRLIYYSQIVNDFQKGDIAEGYSVSREKKESFPLTVTSAQKNPTAFYLCASSPIPGRGRTEASFGQGTRLTVV.